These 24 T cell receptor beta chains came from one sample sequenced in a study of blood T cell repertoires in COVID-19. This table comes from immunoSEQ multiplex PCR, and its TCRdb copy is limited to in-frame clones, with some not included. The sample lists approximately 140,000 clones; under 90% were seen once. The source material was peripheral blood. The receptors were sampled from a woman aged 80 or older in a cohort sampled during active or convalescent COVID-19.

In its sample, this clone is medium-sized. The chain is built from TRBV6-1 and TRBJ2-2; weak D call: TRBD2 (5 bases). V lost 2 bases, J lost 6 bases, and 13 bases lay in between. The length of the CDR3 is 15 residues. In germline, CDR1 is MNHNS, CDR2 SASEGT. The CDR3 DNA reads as TGTGCCAGCAGTGAAAGTCATGGGAGTGCCGGGGAGCTGTTTTTT. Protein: CASSESHGSAGELFF.

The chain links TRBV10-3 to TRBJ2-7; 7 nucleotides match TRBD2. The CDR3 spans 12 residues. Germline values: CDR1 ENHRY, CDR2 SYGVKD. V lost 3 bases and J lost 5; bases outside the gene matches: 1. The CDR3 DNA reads TGTGCCATCAGTGACCGGGGGGACGAGCAGTACTTC. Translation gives CAISDRGDEQYF.

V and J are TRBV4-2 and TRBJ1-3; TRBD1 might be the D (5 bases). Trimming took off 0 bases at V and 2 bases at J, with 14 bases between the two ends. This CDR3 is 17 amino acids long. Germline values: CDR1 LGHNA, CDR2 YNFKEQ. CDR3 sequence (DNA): TGTGCCAGCAGCCAAGAGGGAGGCGTGGGGGCTGGAAACACCATATATTTT. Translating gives CASSQEGGVGAGNTIYF.

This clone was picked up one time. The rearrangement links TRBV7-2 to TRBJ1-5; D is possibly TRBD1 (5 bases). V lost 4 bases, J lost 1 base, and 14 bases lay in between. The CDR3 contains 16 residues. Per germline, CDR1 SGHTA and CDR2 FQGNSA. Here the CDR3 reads CASSSPQGWSNQPQHF. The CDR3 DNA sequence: TGTGCCAGCAGCTCCCCGCAGGGATGGAGCAATCAGCCCCAGCATTTT.

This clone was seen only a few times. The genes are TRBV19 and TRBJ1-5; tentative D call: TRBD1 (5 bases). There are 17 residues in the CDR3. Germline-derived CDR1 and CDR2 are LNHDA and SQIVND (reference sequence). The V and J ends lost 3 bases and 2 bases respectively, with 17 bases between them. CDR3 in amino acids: CASSIVGRVGGNQPQHF. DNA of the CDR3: TGTGCCAGTAGTATCGTAGGCAGGGTTGGTGGCAATCAGCCCCAGCATTTT.

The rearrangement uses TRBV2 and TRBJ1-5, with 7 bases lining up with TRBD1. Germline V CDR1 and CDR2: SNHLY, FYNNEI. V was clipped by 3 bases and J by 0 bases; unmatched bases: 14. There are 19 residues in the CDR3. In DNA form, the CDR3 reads TGTGCCAGCAGTGACCCCGGGACAGTAAATATCAATAGCAATCAGCCCCAGCATTTT. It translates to CASSDPGTVNINSNQPQHF. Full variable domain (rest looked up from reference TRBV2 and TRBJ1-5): EPEVTQTPSHQVTQMGQEVILRCVPISNHLYFYWYRQILGQKVEFLVSFYNNEISEKSEIFDDQFSVERPDGSNFTLKIRSTKLEDSAMYFCASSDPGTVNINSNQPQHFGDGTRLSIL.

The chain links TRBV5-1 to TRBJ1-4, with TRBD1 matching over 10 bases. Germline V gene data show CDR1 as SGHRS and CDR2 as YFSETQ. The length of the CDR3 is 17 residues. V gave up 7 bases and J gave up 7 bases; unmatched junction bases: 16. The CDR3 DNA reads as TGCGCCAGCCACACCGGGACAGGGGACCTTAGGAGTGAAAAACTGTTTTTT. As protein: CASHTGTGDLRSEKLFF. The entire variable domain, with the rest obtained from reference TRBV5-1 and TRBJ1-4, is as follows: KAGVTQTPRYLIKTRGQQVTLSCSPISGHRSVSWYQQTPGQGLQFLFEYFSETQRNKGNFPGRFSGRQFSNSRSEMNVSTLELGDSALYLCASHTGTGDLRSEKLFFGSGTQLSVL.

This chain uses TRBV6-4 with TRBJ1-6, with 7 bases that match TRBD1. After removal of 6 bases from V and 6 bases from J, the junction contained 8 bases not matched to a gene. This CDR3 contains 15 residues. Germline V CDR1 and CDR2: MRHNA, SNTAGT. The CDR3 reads CASSQGGHANSPLHF. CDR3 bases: TGTGCCAGCAGCCAAGGGGGCCACGCTAATTCACCCCTCCACTTT.

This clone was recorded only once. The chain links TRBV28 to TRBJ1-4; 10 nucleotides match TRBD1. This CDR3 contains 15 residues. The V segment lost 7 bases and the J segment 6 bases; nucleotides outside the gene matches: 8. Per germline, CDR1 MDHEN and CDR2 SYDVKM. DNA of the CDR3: TGTGCCAGCATATCGGCCGGGACAGGGGATGAAAAACTGTTTTTT. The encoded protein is CASISAGTGDEKLFF.

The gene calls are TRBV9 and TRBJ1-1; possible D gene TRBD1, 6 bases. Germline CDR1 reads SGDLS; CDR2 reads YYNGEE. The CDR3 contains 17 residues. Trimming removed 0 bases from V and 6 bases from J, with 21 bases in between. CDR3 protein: CASSVVGGGRAQAEAFF. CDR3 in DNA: TGTGCCAGCAGCGTAGTTGGGGGGGGCAGGGCCCAGGCTGAAGCTTTCTTT.

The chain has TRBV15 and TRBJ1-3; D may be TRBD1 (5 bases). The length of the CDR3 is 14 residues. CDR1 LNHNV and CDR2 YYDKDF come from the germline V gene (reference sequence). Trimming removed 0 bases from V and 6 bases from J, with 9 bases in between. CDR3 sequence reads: CATSRDRDVNTIYF. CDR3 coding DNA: TGTGCCACCAGCAGAGACAGGGATGTAAACACCATATATTTT. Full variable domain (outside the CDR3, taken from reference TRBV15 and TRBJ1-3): DAMVIQNPRYQVTQFGKPVTLSCSQTLNHNVMYWYQQKSSQAPKLLFHYYDKDFNNEADTPDNFQSRRPNTSFCFLDIRSPGLGDTAMYLCATSRDRDVNTIYFGEGSWLTVV.

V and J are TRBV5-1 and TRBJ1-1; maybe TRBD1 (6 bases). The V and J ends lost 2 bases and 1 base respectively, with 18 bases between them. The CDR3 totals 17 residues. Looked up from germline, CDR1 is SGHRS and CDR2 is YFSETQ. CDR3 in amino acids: CASSLKGGWQSNTEAFF. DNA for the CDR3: TGCGCCAGCAGCTTAAAAGGGGGTTGGCAGTCGAACACTGAAGCTTTCTTT.

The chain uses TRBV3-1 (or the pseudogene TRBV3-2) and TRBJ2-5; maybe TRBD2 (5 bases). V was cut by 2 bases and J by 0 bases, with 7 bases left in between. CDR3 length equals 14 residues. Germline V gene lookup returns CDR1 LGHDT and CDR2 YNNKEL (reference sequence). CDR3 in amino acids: CASSQPGNQETQYF. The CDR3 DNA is TGTGCCAGCAGCCAACCCGGGAACCAAGAGACCCAGTACTTC.

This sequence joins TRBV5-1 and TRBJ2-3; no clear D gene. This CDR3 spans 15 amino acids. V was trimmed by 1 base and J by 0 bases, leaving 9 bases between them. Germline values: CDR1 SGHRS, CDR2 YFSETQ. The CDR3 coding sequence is TGCGCCAGCAGCTTGTTTAGAGGAAGCACAGATACGCAGTATTTT. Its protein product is CASSLFRGSTDTQYF.

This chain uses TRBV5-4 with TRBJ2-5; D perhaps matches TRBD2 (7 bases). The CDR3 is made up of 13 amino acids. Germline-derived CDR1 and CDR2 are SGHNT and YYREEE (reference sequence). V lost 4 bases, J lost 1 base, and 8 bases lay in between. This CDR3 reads CASSGGAQETQYF. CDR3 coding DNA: TGTGCCAGCAGCGGGGGGGCCCAAGAGACCCAGTACTTC.

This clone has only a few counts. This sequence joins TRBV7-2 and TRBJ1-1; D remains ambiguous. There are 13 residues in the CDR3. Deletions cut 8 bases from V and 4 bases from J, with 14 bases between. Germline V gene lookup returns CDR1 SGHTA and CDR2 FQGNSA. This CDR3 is CASSRISLTEAFF. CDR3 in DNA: TGTGCCAGCTCGCGTATCTCCCTCACTGAAGCTTTCTTT.

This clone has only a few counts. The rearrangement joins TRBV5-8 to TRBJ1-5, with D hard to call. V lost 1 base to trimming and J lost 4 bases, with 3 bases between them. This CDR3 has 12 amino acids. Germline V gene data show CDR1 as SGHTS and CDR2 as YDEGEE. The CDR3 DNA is TGTGCCAGCAGCTTGTATAATCAGCCCCAGCATTTT. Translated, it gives CASSLYNQPQHF.

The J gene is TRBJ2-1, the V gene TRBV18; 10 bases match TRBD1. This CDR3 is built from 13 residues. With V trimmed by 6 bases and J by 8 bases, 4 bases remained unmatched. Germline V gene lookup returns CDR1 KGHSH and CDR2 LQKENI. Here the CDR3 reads CASSRDRGYEQFF. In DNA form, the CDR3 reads TGTGCCAGCTCCCGGGACAGGGGCTATGAGCAGTTCTTC.

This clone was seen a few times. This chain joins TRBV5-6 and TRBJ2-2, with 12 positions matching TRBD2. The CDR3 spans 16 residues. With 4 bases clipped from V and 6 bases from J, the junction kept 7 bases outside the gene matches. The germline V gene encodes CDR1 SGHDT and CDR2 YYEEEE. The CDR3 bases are TGTGCCAGCAGCCAACTAGCGGGGGGTGGTTCCGGGGAGCTGTTTTTT. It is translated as CASSQLAGGGSGELFF.

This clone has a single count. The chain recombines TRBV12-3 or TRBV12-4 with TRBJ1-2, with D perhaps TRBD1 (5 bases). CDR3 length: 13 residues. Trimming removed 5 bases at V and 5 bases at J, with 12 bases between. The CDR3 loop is CASSAPRGYGYTF. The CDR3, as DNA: TGTGCCAGCAGTGCCCCGCGGGGGTATGGCTACACCTTC.

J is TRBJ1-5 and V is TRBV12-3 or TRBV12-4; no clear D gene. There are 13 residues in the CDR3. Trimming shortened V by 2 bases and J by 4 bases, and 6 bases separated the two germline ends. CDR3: CASSLSQNQPQHF. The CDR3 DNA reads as TGTGCCAGCAGTTTATCCCAAAATCAGCCCCAGCATTTT.

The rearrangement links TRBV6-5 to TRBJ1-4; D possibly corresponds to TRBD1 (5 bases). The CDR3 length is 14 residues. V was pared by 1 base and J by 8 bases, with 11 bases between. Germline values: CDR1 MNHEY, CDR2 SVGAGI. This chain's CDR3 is CASSYWGGEEKLFF. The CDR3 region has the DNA TGTGCCAGCAGTTACTGGGGGGGAGAGGAAAAACTGTTTTTT.

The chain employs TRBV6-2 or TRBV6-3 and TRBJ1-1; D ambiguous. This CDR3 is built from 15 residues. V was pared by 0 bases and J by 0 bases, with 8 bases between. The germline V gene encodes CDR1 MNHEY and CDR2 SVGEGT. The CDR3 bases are TGTGCCAGCAGTTACTCGGAGGACTTGAACACTGAAGCTTTCTTT. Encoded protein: CASSYSEDLNTEAFF.

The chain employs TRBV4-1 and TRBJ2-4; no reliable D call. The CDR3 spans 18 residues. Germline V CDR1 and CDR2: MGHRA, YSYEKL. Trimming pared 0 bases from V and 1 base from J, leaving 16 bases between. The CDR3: CASSQDFWVNGAKNIQYF. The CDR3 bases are TGCGCCAGCAGCCAAGATTTTTGGGTAAACGGGGCCAAAAACATTCAGTACTTC.